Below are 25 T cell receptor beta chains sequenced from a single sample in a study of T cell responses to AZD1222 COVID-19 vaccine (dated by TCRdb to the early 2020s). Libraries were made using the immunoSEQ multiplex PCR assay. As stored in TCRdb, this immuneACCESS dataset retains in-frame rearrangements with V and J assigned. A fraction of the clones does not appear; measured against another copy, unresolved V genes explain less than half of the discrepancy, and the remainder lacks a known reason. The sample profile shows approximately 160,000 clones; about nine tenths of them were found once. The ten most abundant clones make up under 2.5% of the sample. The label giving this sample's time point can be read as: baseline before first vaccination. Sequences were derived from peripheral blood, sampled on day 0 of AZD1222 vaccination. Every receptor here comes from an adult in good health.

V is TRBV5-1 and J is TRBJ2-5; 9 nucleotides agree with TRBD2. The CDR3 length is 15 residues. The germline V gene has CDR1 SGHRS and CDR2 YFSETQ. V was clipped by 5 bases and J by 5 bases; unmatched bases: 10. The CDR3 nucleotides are TGCGCCAGCAGTTTGATAGCGGGAGAGGCGGAGACCCAGTACTTC. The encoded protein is CASSLIAGEAETQYF.

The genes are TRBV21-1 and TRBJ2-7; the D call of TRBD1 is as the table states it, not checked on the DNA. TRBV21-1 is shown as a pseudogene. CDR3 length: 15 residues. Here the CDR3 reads CASSKGQLIPYEQYF. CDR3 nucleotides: TGTGCCAGCAGCAAAGGACAGCTAATACCCTACGAGCAGTACTTC.

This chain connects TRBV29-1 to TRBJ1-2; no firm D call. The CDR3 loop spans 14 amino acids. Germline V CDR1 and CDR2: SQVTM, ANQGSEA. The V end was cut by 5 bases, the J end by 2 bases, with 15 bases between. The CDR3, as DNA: TGCAGCGTTCAAATTGACGGAGTCAACTATGGCTACACCTTC. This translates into CSVQIDGVNYGYTF.

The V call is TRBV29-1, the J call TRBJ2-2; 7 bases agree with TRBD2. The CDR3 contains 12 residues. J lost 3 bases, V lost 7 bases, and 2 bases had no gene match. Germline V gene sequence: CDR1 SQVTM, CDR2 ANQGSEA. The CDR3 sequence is CSGTSDTGELFF. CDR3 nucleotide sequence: TGCAGCGGGACTAGTGACACCGGGGAGCTGTTTTTT.

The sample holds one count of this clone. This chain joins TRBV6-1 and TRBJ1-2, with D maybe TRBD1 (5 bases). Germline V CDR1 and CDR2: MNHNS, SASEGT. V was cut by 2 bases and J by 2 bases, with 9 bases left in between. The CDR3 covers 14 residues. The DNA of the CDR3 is TGTGCCAGCAGTGAACTGGGGCCGAACTATGGCTACACCTTC. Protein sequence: CASSELGPNYGYTF.

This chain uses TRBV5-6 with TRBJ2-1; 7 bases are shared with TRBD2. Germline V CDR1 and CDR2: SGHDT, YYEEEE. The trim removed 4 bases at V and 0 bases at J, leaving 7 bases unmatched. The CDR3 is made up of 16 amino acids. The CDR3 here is CASSGGRGSSYNEQFF. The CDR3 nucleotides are TGTGCCAGCAGCGGCGGTCGCGGGAGCTCCTACAATGAGCAGTTCTTC.

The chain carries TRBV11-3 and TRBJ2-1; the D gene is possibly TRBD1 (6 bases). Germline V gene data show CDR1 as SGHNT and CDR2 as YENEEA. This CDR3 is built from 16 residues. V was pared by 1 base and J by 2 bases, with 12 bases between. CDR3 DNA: TGTGCCAGCAGCTTAGGTTCGCCAGGGGCCTACAATGAGCAGTTCTTC. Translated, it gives CASSLGSPGAYNEQFF.

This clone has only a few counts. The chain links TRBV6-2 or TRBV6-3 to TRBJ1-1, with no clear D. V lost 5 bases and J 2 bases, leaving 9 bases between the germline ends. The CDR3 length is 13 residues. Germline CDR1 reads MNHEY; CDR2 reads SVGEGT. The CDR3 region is CASSRDGNTEAFF. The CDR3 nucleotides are TGTGCCAGCAGTCGAGACGGAAACACTGAAGCTTTCTTT.

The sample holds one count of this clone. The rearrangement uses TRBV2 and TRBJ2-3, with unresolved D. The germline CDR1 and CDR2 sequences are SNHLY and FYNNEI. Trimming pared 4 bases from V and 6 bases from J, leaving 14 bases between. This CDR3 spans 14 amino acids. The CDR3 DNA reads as TGTGCCAGCAGTGGAATTCGGTCAAGGGATACGCAGTATTTT. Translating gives CASSGIRSRDTQYF.

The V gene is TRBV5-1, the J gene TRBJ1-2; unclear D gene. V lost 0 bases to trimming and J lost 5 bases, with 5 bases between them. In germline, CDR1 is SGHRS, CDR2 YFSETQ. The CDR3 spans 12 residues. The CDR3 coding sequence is TGCGCCAGCAGCTTGGCCGGGTATGGCTACACCTTC. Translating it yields CASSLAGYGYTF.

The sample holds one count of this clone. The CDR3 bases are TGTGCCAGCAGCGGGATCGGGAATGACTATGGCTACACCTTC. It codes for CASSGIGNDYGYTF. J is TRBJ1-2 and V is TRBV9; D remains unclear. V lost 3 bases and J 3 bases, leaving 12 bases between the germline ends. Germline V gene lookup returns CDR1 SGDLS and CDR2 YYNGEE. CDR3 length: 14 amino acids.

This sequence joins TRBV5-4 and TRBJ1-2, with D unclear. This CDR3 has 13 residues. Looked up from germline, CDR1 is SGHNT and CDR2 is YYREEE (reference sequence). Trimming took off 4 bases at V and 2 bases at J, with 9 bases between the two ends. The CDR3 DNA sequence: TGTGCCAGCAGCGGTGGCCTGAACTATGGCTACACCTTC. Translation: CASSGGLNYGYTF.

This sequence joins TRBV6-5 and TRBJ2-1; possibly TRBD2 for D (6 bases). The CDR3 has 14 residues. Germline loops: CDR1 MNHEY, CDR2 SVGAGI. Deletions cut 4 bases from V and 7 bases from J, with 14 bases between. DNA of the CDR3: TGTGCCAGCAGTTCTCCGGGGGTAGAGAATGAGCAGTTCTTC. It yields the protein CASSSPGVENEQFF.

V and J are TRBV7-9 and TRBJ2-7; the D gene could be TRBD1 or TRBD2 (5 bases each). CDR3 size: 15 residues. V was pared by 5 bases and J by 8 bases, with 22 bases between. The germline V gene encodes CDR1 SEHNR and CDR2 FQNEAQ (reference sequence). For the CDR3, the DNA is TGTGCCAGCAGCGGGGCAGGCAGGACTCAGATCCAGCAGTACTTC. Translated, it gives CASSGAGRTQIQQYF.

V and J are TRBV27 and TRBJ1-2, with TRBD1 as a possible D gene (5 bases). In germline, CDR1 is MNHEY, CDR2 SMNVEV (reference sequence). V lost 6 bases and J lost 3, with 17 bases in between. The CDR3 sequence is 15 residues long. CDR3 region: CASRLQSQGHYGYTF. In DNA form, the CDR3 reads TGTGCCAGCAGATTACAAAGCCAGGGACACTATGGCTACACCTTC.

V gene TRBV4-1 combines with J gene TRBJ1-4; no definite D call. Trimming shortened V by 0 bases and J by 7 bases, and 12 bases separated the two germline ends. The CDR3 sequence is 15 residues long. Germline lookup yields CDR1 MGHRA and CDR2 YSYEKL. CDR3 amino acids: CASSQDAVLGEKLFF. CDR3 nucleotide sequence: TGCGCCAGCAGCCAAGATGCGGTGTTGGGTGAAAAACTGTTTTTT.

CDR3 sequence reads: CASSPTLTQGSGNQPQHF. The CDR3 DNA reads as TGTGCCAGCAGCCCTACCTTAACTCAGGGGTCGGGCAATCAGCCCCAGCATTTT. This sequence joins TRBV28 and TRBJ1-5; maybe TRBD1 (6 bases). CDR1 is MDHEN and CDR2 is SYDVKM in the germline V gene. The V and J ends lost 6 bases and 2 bases respectively, with 23 bases between them. This CDR3 is built from 18 residues.

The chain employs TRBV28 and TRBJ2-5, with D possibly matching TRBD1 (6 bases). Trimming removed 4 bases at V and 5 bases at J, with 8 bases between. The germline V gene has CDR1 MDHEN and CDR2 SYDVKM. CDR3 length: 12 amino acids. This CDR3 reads CASSSQGETQYF. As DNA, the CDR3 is TGTGCCAGCAGTTCCCAGGGGGAGACCCAGTACTTC.

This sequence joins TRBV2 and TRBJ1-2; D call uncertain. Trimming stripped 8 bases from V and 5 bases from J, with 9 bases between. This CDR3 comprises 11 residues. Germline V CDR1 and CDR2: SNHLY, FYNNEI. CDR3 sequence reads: CASPGIYGYTF. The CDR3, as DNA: TGTGCCAGCCCCGGGATATATGGCTACACCTTC.

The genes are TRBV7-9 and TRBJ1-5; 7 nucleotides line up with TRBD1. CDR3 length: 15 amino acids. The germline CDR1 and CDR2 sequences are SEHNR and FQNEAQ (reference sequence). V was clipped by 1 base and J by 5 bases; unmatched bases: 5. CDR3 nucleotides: TGTGCCAGCAGCTTAGGTTCAGGGACAGATCAGCCCCAGCATTTT. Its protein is CASSLGSGTDQPQHF.

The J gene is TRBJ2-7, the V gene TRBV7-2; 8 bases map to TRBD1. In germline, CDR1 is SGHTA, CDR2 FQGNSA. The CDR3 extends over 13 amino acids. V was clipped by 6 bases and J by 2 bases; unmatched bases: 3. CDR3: CASRTTGAYEQYF. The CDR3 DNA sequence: TGTGCCAGCAGGACGACAGGGGCCTACGAGCAGTACTTC.

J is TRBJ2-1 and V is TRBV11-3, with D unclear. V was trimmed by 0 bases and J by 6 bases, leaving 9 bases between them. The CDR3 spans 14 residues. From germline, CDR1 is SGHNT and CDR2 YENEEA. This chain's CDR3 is CASSLDGSANEQFF. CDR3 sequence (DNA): TGTGCCAGCAGCTTAGACGGCTCGGCCAATGAGCAGTTCTTC.

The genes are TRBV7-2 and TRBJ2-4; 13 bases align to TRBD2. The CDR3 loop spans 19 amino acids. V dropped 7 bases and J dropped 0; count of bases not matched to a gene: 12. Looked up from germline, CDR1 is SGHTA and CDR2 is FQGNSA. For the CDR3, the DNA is TGTGCCAGCAACGTTCTGGGACTAGCGGGACCCTTAGCCAAAAACATTCAGTACTTC. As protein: CASNVLGLAGPLAKNIQYF.

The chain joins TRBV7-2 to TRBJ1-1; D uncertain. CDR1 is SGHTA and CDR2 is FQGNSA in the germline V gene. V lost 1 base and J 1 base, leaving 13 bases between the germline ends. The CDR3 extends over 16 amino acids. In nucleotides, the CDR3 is TGTGCCAGCAGCTTAGTCGCCGGTCATTCGAACACTGAAGCTTTCTTT. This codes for CASSLVAGHSNTEAFF.

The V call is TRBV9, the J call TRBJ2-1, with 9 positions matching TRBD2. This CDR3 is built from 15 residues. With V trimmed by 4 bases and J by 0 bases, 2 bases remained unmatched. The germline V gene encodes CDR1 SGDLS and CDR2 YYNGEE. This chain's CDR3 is CASSISGGSYNEQFF. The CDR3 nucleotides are TGTGCCAGCAGCATTAGCGGGGGCTCCTACAATGAGCAGTTCTTC.